This T cell receptor beta chain derives from a study of T cell responses to AZD1222 COVID-19 vaccine. The study, taken as a whole, reports: Every sample of the repertoires postdated the peak T cell response. Donors in the cohort were predominantly white British and more often female, and clonal diversity was possibly underestimated.

CDR3 length: 16 residues. With 2 bases clipped from V and 3 bases from J, the junction kept 7 bases outside the gene matches. Germline V gene sequence: CDR1 MNHEY, CDR2 SVGEGT. Note on this clone: Its matching antigen is unknown.

Method: immunoSEQ multiplex PCR; TCRdb's copy keeps in-frame clones and lacks some. The sample holds about 100,000 clones, approximately 90% seen once. The V gene is TRBV6-2 or TRBV6-3, the J gene TRBJ2-7; 10 bases are a match to TRBD2. This TCR came from an adult who received the AZD1222 COVID-19 vaccine. Specimen: peripheral blood, collected 28 days after the second AZD1222 dose. CDR3 sequence reads: CASSYGGLAGVYEQYF. In nucleotides, the CDR3 is TGTGCCAGCAGTTACGGCGGGCTAGCGGGAGTCTACGAGCAGTACTTC.